Listed below are T cell receptor beta chains from one sample, sequenced in a study of shared clonotypes between healthy human individuals. Method: immunoSEQ multiplex PCR; TCRdb's copy keeps in-frame clones and lacks some. The table records hundreds of thousands of clones, 95% to 96% of them present only once. Input material: naive CD8+ T cells sorted from blood. Every receptor here comes from a woman aged 30 to 39 in good health. The CDR3 runs from the conserved cysteine through the conserved F or W.

v_gene: TRBV11-2
CDR3aa: CASSHYGSHEQYF

v_gene: TRBV29-1
CDR3aa: CSVPPRGNQETQYF

v_gene: TRBV19
CDR3aa: CASDLAGGPHNEQFF

v_gene: TRBV2
CDR3aa: CASSEAGVGDEQFF

v_gene: TRBV5-1
CDR3aa: CASSLGRTRLDTEAFF

v_gene: TRBV28
CDR3aa: CASSPDREGQVEAFF

v_gene: TRBV7-6
CDR3aa: CASSPSVLSLDEQYF

v_gene: TRBV2
CDR3aa: CASTEGGWSNQPQHF

v_gene: TRBV28
CDR3aa: CASSIARDYGYTF

v_gene: TRBV28
CDR3aa: CASSIWGRELVTDTQYF

v_gene: TRBV15
CDR3aa: CATSRDSGLALLRSYTF

v_gene: TRBV7-9
CDR3aa: CASSLAQGEIGKLFF

v_gene: TRBV15
CDR3aa: CATSRTTLARDQETQYF

v_gene: TRBV30
CDR3aa: CAWSELAVGTDTQYF

v_gene: TRBV4-1
CDR3aa: CASSQDMETGYLGANYGYTF

v_gene: TRBV9
CDR3aa: CASSVGGWNTEAFF

v_gene: TRBV5-4
CDR3aa: CASSSRLAGSYEQYF

v_gene: TRBV5-1
CDR3aa: CASSYGLAGVAKNIQYF

v_gene: TRBV29-1
CDR3aa: CSVAAANTGELFF

v_gene: TRBV28
CDR3aa: CASSLSPGRITDTQYF

v_gene: TRBV5-5
CDR3aa: CASSFGRTVGGNQPQHF

v_gene: TRBV5-1
CDR3aa: CASSPGDLPFSYEQYF

v_gene: TRBV9
CDR3aa: CASSVETGEYEQYF